These T cell receptor beta chains were read from a single sample in a study of blood T cells in healthy people across ages. In TCRdb, the 5' RACE reads were re-called with MiXCR into one record per CDR3 protein. The sample includes about 780,000 distinct CDR3 sequences, under 80% of them seen just once. The sequenced material came from blood. The receptors originated from a man aged 25 to 45 in good health. Both conserved end residues are trimmed from each CDR3. Fields, in order: V gene, clone size, J gene, CDR3 protein. Clone size is given for some rows only: seen once, a few or many times, or a class if the clone is expanded.

TRBV2	once	TRBJ2-3	ASSEVDRSRNTQY
TRBV7-9	few	TRBJ2-1	ASSWTGPRPYNEQF
TRBV4-3	.	.	ASSQDLRREQY
TRBV6-6	.	TRBJ2-3	ASSYSTRSTDTQY
TRBV7-2	.	TRBJ2-1	ASSLEIGYNEQF
TRBV18	.	TRBJ1-4	ASSPKVEEKLF
TRBV7-3	few	TRBJ2-1	ASSLLGGLAGFNEQF
TRBV15	once	TRBJ2-7	ATSRGRNSYEQY
TRBV4-2	.	TRBJ1-6	ASSQAKEFRSSYNSPLH
TRBV4-2	.	TRBJ1-5	ASSQIGGGRSLGDQPQH
TRBV7-2	.	TRBJ2-2	ASSLLLAGYTGELF
TRBV3-1	few	TRBJ2-7	ASSPGQGFYEQY
TRBV12-3/TRBV12-4	.	TRBJ1-6	ASSPLPGQGPSPLH
TRBV28	.	TRBJ2-7	ASGTFSNEQY
TRBV27	.	TRBJ2-7	ASSFLGGEQY
TRBV25-1	.	TRBJ2-3	ASSELGGFTDTQY
TRBV25-1	many	TRBJ1-6	ASSGSGRGNSPLH
TRBV7-7	.	TRBJ2-3	ASSPGTRSDTQY
TRBV4-3	.	TRBJ2-4	ASSPGTQSGKNIQY
TRBV30	.	TRBJ1-1	AWSVLSEAF
TRBV7-2	.	TRBJ2-3	ASSLNTSTDTQY
TRBV4-2	few	TRBJ2-3	ASSSWTGGYPTDTQY
TRBV24-1	.	TRBJ2-6	ATSDSTGSSGANVLT
TRBV6-2/TRBV6-3	.	TRBJ2-7	ASSNSDGYYEQY
TRBV20-1	.	TRBJ2-5	SARPLGQAEETQY
TRBV6-1	once	TRBJ2-1	ASSESGTGRF
TRBV6-6	.	TRBJ1-5	ASRAGREQPQH
TRBV9	few	TRBJ2-3	ASSVPSGTPSTDTQY
TRBV2	.	TRBJ2-7	ASSEARHEQY
TRBV20-1	many	TRBJ2-7	SASVPSGIHEQY
TRBV29-1	few	TRBJ2-7	SVRDGGTIYEQY
TRBV15	.	TRBJ2-5	ATSRERTGETQY
TRBV12-5	.	TRBJ2-1	ASAHRGDEQF
TRBV15	few	TRBJ2-1	ATSGDRPYPGNEQF
TRBV5-1	.	TRBJ1-4	ASSTSRTTREKLF
TRBV4-2	.	.	ASSSSTETQY
TRBV12-3/TRBV12-4	few	TRBJ2-7	ASSSGDAASYEQY
TRBV27	few	TRBJ2-7	ASSFKGANEQY
TRBV7-2	once	TRBJ2-1	ASSLAWSRGEQF
TRBV7-2	.	.	ASSLNAGGTQY
TRBV7-9	.	TRBJ2-3	ASTHRGWGTDTQY
TRBV7-2	.	TRBJ2-5	ASSSGTGERETQY
TRBV5-8	once	TRBJ2-5	ASSQTGQGNLETQY
TRBV28	.	TRBJ2-4	ASSLVGGANIQY
TRBV6-5	.	TRBJ2-7	ASRARRDSYEQY
TRBV1	once	TRBJ1-2	TSSQGQGGYT